The entry that follows covers one TCR beta chain sequence. Regarding treatment: 15 to 20 received Ad26.COV2.S at low or high dose, single or two shots; about 5 received placebo; per-sample allocation not given. Collection of the samples took place on day 63 after the first injection of vaccine or placebo. The sample originates from a study of Ad26.COV2.S vaccination and SARS-CoV-2 variants. With 6 bases clipped from V and 5 bases from J, the junction kept 5 bases outside the gene matches. This CDR3 has 13 amino acids. Sequencing used immunoSEQ multiplex PCR; TCRdb keeps in-frame clones, though not all of them. The data contain 430,000 or so clones, nearly 90% of them singletons.

This clonotype was obtained from a person between 18 and 65 years old who received the Ad26.COV2.S COVID-19 vaccine or a placebo. The chain recombines TRBV12-3 or TRBV12-4 with TRBJ1-1, with 8 bases that match TRBD1. Sequenced material: peripheral blood, taken in a trial of Ad26.COV2.S vaccine versus placebo. CDR3 nucleotides: TGTGCCAGCAGCGACAGGGGATGGACTGAAGCTTTCTTT. Protein sequence: CASSDRGWTEAFF.